The T cell receptor (beta chain) described here comes from a study of cytomegalovirus exposure and HLA in healthy donors. Study context: Among the 300 to 400 donors who were genotyped, approximately 84% fell in the genetic ancestry cluster that is associated with self-reported Caucasian donors.

This clone was observed a handful of times. V was cut by 1 base and J by 3 bases, with 12 bases left in between. The germline gives CDR1 SNHLY, CDR2 FYNNEI. The CDR3 extends over 15 amino acids. Donors in the study were healthy people who gave bone marrow. The PCR made use of 60 Vbeta and 13 Jbeta primers. The assay was immunoSEQ multiplex PCR, and TCRdb's table has in-frame clones only and misses some. The data hold about 56,000 clones, with about 80% observed a single time. The source of this sequence is a man aged 35-49 years in good health and CMV-seronegative. The sequenced material came from PBMCs. V gene TRBV2 combines with J gene TRBJ1-1; the D gene is possibly TRBD1 (6 bases). The CDR3 coding sequence is TGTGCCAGCAGTGAAGGTGGCGGGGGCTACACTGAAGCTTTCTTT. This gives the protein CASSEGGGGYTEAFF.